The present T cell receptor (beta chain) was sequenced within a study of T cell changes during pregnancy in multiple sclerosis. CDR1 is DFQATT, CDR2 SNEGSKA, per germline (reference sequence). CDR3 size: 11 residues. After removal of 5 bases from V and 12 bases from J, the junction contained 7 bases not matched to a gene. The assay was immunoSEQ multiplex PCR, and TCRdb's table has in-frame clones only and misses some. The data contain over 30,000 clones, around 92% of them singletons. The material was CD4+ T cells from peripheral blood mononuclear cells, obtained after pregnancy. V gene TRBV20-1 combines with J gene TRBJ2-3; 8 bases align to TRBD2. The receptor was derived from a female donor with multiple sclerosis, enrolled in a pregnancy study. The CDR3 DNA sequence: TGCAGTGCTCTCGGACTAGCAGGCCAGTATTTT. Protein product: CSALGLAGQYF.